The sequence of this T cell receptor (beta chain) was determined in a study of CD8 T cells in Susac syndrome. Study-wide results and limits: Across the total CD8+ repertoires, some 16 Susac-specific public clones were found. The CD8+ TEMRA repertoires yielded five such clones.

The CDR3 extends over 15 amino acids. Trimming cost V 0 bases and J 0 bases, with 8 bases left between them. CDR1 and CDR2 (germline): SGDLS, YYNGEE. With random hexamers, reverse transcription was performed on roughly 0.5 to 1 ug of RNA. Via MiXCR, TCRdb re-called the immunoSEQ multiplex PCR reads, giving one row per CDR3 protein. Among 80,000 to 90,000 distinct CDR3 sequences listed, 95% were seen once. Points on this clonotype: The target antigen is unknown.

This clonotype was sampled from a human donor with Susac syndrome. Sequencing was performed on CD8+ T cells from PBMCs. The chain links TRBV9 to TRBJ2-3, with a weak D call TRBD1 (6 bases). CDR3 protein: CASSVVGASTDTQYF. In DNA, the CDR3 is TGTGCCAGCAGCGTAGTGGGGGCTAGCACAGATACGCAGTATTTT. The complete variable domain, with remaining parts taken from reference TRBV9 and TRBJ2-3, reads DSGVTQTPKHLITATGQRVTLRCSPRSGDLSVYWYQQSLDQGLQFLIQYYNGEERAKGNILERFSAQQFPDLHSELNLSSLELGDSALYFCASSVVGASTDTQYFGPGTRLTVL.